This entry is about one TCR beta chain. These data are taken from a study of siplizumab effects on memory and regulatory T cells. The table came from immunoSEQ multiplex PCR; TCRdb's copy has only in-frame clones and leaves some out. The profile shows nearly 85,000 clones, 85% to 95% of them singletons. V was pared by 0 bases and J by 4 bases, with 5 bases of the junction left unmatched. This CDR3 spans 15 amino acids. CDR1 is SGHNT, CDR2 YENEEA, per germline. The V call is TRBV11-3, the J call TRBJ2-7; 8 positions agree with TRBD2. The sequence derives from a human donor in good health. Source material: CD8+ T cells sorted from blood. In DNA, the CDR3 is TGTGCCAGCAGCTTAGATGGTAGCGGGATATACGAGCAGTACTTC. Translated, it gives CASSLDGSGIYEQYF.